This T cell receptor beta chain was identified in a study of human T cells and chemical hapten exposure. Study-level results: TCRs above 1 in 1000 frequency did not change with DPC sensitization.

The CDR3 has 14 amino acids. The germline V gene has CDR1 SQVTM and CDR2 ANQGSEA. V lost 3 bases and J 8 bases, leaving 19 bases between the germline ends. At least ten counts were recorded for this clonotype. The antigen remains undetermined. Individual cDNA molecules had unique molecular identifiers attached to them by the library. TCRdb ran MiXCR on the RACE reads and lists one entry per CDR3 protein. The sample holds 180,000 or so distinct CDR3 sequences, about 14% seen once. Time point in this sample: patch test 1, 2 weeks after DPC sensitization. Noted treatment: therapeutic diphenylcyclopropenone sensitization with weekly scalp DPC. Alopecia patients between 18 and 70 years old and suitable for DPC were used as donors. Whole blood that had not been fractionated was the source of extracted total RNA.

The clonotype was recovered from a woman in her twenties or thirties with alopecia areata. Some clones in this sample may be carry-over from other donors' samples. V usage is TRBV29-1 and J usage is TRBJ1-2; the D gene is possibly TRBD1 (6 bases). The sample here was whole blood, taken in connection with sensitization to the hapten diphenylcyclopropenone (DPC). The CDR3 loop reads CSVDGLLAGEGYTF. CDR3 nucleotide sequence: TGCAGCGTTGACGGGCTTTTGGCAGGGGAAGGCTACACCTTC.